This T cell receptor beta chain was documented in a study of beta chain features in type 1 diabetes. Whole-study context: The study found patients and healthy donors alike in age, gender and cell yields.

Details on this clone: The antigen remains unidentified.

Expressed TCRB transcripts were sequenced because the isolated RNA had all been reverse transcribed beforehand. TCRdb's table, derived via immunoSEQ multiplex PCR, lists solely in-frame clones and lacks some. The table records 240,000 or so clones, around 26% of them present only once. Study findings and constraints: VDJ junctions in type 1 diabetes patients carried more deletions and fewer insertions.

Deletions cut 0 bases from V and 3 bases from J, with 6 bases between. The CDR3 runs to 13 residues. From germline, CDR1 is SGDLS and CDR2 YYNGEE. The sequenced sample consisted of central memory CD4+ T cells from blood. This clonotype was sampled from a man in his thirties or forties in good health. J is TRBJ2-5 and V is TRBV9; D gene uncertain. CDR3 DNA sequence: TGTGCCAGCAGCGTAGAGGCAGAAGAGACCCAGTACTTC. This codes for CASSVEAEETQYF. Complete variable domain (other parts from reference TRBV9 and TRBJ2-5): DSGVTQTPKHLITATGQRVTLRCSPRSGDLSVYWYQQSLDQGLQFLIQYYNGEERAKGNILERFSAQQFPDLHSELNLSSLELGDSALYFCASSVEAEETQYFGPGTRLLVL.